Listed here are 4 T cell receptor beta chains from one sample, sequenced in a study of T cell changes during pregnancy in multiple sclerosis. Here immunoSEQ multiplex PCR was the method, and the copy in TCRdb shows in-frame clones only, minus some. The data contain around 80,000 clones, around 92% of them singletons. Sequencing used peripheral blood, obtained before pregnancy. The receptors derive from a female donor with multiple sclerosis, enrolled in a pregnancy study.

V usage is TRBV7-9 and J usage is TRBJ1-2; tentatively, D is TRBD1 (6 bases). The germline V and J ends were trimmed by 5 bases and 7 bases, with 20 bases remaining between them. In germline, CDR1 is SEHNR, CDR2 FQNEAQ (reference sequence). The CDR3 covers 15 residues. CDR3 sequence (DNA): TGTGCCAGCAGCCAGGCGGGGGTTACCAGGGGTGGCTACACCTTC. Its protein is CASSQAGVTRGGYTF.

This clone was counted a single time. The V call is TRBV11-1, the J call TRBJ2-5, with D tentatively TRBD2 (6 bases). Per the germline V gene, CDR1 is SGHAT and CDR2 is FQDESV (reference sequence). V was shortened by 3 bases and J by 3 bases, with 11 bases between the two germline ends. The CDR3 has 14 amino acids. The CDR3 region is CASSFREWEETQYF. CDR3 in DNA: TGTGCCAGCAGCTTCCGGGAGTGGGAAGAGACCCAGTACTTC.

The chain employs TRBV5-1 and TRBJ2-1, with 7 bases lining up with TRBD1. Germline loops: CDR1 SGHRS, CDR2 YFSETQ. With V trimmed by 1 base and J by 6 bases, 13 bases remained unmatched. This CDR3 comprises 17 residues. The CDR3 DNA follows: TGCGCCAGCAGCTTGACCCCAGGGGGAAGTCGTCGCAATGAGCAGTTCTTC. It encodes CASSLTPGGSRRNEQFF. The full variable domain, in which reference TRBV5-1 and TRBJ2-1 provide the parts outside the CDR3, is KAGVTQTPRYLIKTRGQQVTLSCSPISGHRSVSWYQQTPGQGLQFLFEYFSETQRNKGNFPGRFSGRQFSNSRSEMNVSTLELGDSALYLCASSLTPGGSRRNEQFFGPGTRLTVL.

The V and J genes are TRBV15 and TRBJ1-5; TRBD1 matches at 9 bases. Trimming at V came to 1 base and at J to 7 bases, leaving 8 bases not matched to a gene. The CDR3 is 16 amino acids. CDR1 and CDR2 (germline): LNHNV, YYDKDF (reference sequence). CDR3 sequence: CATSRAGQGNAQPQHF. DNA for the CDR3: TGTGCCACCAGCAGAGCGGGACAGGGTAATGCACAGCCCCAGCATTTT. Drawing the rest from reference TRBV15 and TRBJ1-5, the complete variable domain is DAMVIQNPRYQVTQFGKPVTLSCSQTLNHNVMYWYQQKSSQAPKLLFHYYDKDFNNEADTPDNFQSRRPNTSFCFLDIRSPGLGDTAMYLCATSRAGQGNAQPQHFGDGTRLSIL.